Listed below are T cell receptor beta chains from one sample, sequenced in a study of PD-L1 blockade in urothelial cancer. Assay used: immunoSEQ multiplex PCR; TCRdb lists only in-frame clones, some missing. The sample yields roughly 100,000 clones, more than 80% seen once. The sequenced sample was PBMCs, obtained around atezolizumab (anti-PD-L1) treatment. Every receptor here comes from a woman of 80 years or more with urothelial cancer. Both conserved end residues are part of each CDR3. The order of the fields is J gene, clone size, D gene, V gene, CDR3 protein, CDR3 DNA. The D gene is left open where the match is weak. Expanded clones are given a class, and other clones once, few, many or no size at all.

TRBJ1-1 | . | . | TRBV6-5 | CASSYDRLDTEAFF | TGTGCCAGCAGTTACGACAGGCTGGACACTGAAGCTTTCTTT
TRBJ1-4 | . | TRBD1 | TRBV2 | CASSGSAGGNEKLFF | TGTGCCAGCAGTGGATCGGCAGGGGGCAATGAAAAACTGTTTTTT
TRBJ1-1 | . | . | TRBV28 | CASSQGKGQWNPEAFF | TGTGCCAGCAGCCAGGGTAAGGGACAATGGAACCCTGAAGCTTTCTTT
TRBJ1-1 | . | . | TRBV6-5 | CASSYGGNLNTEAFF | TGTGCCAGCAGTTACGGGGGCAACCTGAACACTGAAGCTTTCTTT
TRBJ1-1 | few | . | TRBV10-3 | CATREDTEAFF | TGTGCCACCCGGGAAGACACTGAAGCTTTCTTT
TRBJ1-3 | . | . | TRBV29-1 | CSVSGTYSGNTIYF | TGCAGCGTGAGCGGGACTTACTCTGGAAACACCATATATTTT
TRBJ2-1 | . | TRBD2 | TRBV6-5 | CASSYNMGGIERQFF | TGTGCCAGCAGTTACAATATGGGGGGGATCGAGAGGCAGTTCTTC
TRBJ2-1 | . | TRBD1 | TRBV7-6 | CASSSTTGTGSYNEQFF | TGTGCCAGCAGCTCGACCACCGGGACAGGGTCCTACAATGAGCAGTTCTTC
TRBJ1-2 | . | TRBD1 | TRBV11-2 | CASSSDRGYGYTF | TGTGCCAGCAGCTCGGACAGGGGCTATGGCTACACCTTC
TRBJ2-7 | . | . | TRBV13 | CASSFFTYEQYF | TGTGCCAGCAGCTTCTTTACCTACGAGCAGTACTTC
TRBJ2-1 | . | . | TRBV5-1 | CASSPGRGGYNEQFF | TGCGCCAGCAGCCCGGGGCGGGGAGGCTACAATGAGCAGTTCTTC
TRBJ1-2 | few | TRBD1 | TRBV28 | CASRVGTGGYGYTF | TGTGCCAGCAGAGTGGGGACAGGGGGCTATGGCTACACCTTC
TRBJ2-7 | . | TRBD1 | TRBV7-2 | CASSFRDRGFSVYEQYF | TGTGCCAGCAGCTTTCGGGACAGGGGATTTTCTGTTTACGAGCAGTACTTC
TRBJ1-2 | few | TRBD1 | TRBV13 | CASSFRTGGSYTF | TGTGCCAGCAGTTTCAGGACAGGGGGCAGCTACACCTTC
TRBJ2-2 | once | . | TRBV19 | CASSPTRPATGELFF | TGTGCCAGTTCCCCGACACGTCCGGCCACCGGGGAGCTGTTTTTT
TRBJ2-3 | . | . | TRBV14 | CASSQDWGDTQYF | TGTGCCAGCAGCCAAGATTGGGGCGATACGCAGTATTTT
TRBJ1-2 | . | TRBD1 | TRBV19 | CASTPRGQADINYGYTF | TGTGCCAGTACCCCGCGGGGACAGGCGGATATAAACTATGGCTACACCTTC
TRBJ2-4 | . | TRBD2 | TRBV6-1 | CASTTSGRNIQYF | TGTGCCAGCACAACTAGCGGGAGAAACATTCAGTACTTC
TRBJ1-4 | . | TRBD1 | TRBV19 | CASSPGQGLEKLFF | TGTGCCAGTAGCCCGGGACAGGGACTTGAAAAACTGTTTTTT